The clone carrying this TCR beta chain is classed as medium-sized. The sample belongs to a study of HIV-infected patients and healthy controls. Alpha and beta constant-region primers primed reverse transcription of around 500 ng RNA. Using multiplexing indices, alpha and beta chain libraries were generated apart by chain-specific third strand synthesis. Ligation attached cDNA to a 5' RACE adapter that carried a random hexamer and SP2 site. TCRdb independently ran MiXCR on the 5' RACE reads; one entry per CDR3 protein. The table lists thousands of distinct CDR3 sequences, more than 9% of them singletons. Antiretroviral therapy had run roughly three months, about 14 weeks, before follow-up blood collection. Whole blood was used without fractionation, so all unsorted peripheral T cells were included. The specimen was blood, collected during antiretroviral therapy. This TCR was sampled from an adult with HIV infection.

In DNA form, the CDR3 reads TGTGCCAGCAGCTTATTGGCGGGGGGGTCAGGAGAGACCCAGTACTTC. Its translation is CASSLLAGGSGETQYF. The chain uses TRBV11-2 and TRBJ2-5, with 9 bases matching TRBD2. Trimming at V came to 2 bases and at J to 4 bases, leaving 8 bases not matched to a gene. Germline CDR1 and CDR2: SGHAT and FQNNGV. CDR3 length equals 16 residues.